The source of this T cell receptor beta chain is a study of cytomegalovirus exposure and HLA in healthy donors. Turning to the study itself: According to later analysis, the same platform produced the 120 validation and about 630 first-cohort repertoires. Regarding the study as a whole: Whilst most TCR sequences proved rare, a subset of public TCRs occurred across many donors. Listed as cytomegalovirus-associated were 150 or so TCR beta chains. Specificity of a few CMV-associated chains for CMV antigens was verified in vitro.

The CDR3 totals 15 residues. CDR1 is MGHRA, CDR2 YSYEKL, per germline. V shed 3 bases and J shed 10 bases, with 21 bases lying between them. Only in-frame clones appear in the TCRdb table, and some are missing; sequencing was by immunoSEQ multiplex PCR. The sample has more than 200,000 clones; about 90% are singletons. As for this clone: Its antigen is still unknown.

The clonotype originates from a woman under 40 in good health and CMV-seronegative. V usage is TRBV4-1 and J usage is TRBJ1-2, with D perhaps matching TRBD1 (5 bases). The sequenced sample was PBMCs. DNA of the CDR3: TGCGCCAGCAGCCATCTAGGGGCCCAGGTCAGAGCCTACACCTTC. Amino acids: CASSHLGAQVRAYTF.